The present T cell receptor beta chain was sequenced within a study of CD4 T cells in relation to SARS-CoV-2 and coronaviruses. Study at large: PBMCs were cultured with antigen for nine to eleven days before TCR beta sequencing.

The unexposed donors gave CD4+ T cells in about 2011-2018, prior to COVID-19. The cells were cultured for under twelve days before CD4+ T cells were isolated. Cells permitting, SARS-CoV-2 S/N and four cold-coronavirus spikes were tested on unexposed-donor CD4+ T cells. On days 3 and 7, cultures got half fresh IL-2 medium. With respect to this clone: Its target is not known.

Study results and caveats: Monoreactive clones expanded significantly more to SARS-CoV-2 than crossreactive clones did.

The CDR3 totals 15 residues. Trimming removed 0 bases at V and 4 bases at J, with 13 bases between. Germline assignment: CDR1 LGHDT and CDR2 YNNKEL (reference sequence). Measured with immunoSEQ multiplex PCR; TCRdb has only the in-frame clones, and not every one. The sample includes some 30,000 clones, roughly four fifths of them seen just once. The receptor's source is a human donor in good health. Sequences were obtained from CD4+ T cells from PBMCs, cultured in vitro. The rearrangement joins TRBV3-1 (or the pseudogene TRBV3-2) to TRBJ2-7; unclear D gene. Here the CDR3 DNA reads TGTGCCAGCAGCCAAGATTCGGCTGCAAGGTACGAGCAGTACTTC. Translating gives CASSQDSAARYEQYF.